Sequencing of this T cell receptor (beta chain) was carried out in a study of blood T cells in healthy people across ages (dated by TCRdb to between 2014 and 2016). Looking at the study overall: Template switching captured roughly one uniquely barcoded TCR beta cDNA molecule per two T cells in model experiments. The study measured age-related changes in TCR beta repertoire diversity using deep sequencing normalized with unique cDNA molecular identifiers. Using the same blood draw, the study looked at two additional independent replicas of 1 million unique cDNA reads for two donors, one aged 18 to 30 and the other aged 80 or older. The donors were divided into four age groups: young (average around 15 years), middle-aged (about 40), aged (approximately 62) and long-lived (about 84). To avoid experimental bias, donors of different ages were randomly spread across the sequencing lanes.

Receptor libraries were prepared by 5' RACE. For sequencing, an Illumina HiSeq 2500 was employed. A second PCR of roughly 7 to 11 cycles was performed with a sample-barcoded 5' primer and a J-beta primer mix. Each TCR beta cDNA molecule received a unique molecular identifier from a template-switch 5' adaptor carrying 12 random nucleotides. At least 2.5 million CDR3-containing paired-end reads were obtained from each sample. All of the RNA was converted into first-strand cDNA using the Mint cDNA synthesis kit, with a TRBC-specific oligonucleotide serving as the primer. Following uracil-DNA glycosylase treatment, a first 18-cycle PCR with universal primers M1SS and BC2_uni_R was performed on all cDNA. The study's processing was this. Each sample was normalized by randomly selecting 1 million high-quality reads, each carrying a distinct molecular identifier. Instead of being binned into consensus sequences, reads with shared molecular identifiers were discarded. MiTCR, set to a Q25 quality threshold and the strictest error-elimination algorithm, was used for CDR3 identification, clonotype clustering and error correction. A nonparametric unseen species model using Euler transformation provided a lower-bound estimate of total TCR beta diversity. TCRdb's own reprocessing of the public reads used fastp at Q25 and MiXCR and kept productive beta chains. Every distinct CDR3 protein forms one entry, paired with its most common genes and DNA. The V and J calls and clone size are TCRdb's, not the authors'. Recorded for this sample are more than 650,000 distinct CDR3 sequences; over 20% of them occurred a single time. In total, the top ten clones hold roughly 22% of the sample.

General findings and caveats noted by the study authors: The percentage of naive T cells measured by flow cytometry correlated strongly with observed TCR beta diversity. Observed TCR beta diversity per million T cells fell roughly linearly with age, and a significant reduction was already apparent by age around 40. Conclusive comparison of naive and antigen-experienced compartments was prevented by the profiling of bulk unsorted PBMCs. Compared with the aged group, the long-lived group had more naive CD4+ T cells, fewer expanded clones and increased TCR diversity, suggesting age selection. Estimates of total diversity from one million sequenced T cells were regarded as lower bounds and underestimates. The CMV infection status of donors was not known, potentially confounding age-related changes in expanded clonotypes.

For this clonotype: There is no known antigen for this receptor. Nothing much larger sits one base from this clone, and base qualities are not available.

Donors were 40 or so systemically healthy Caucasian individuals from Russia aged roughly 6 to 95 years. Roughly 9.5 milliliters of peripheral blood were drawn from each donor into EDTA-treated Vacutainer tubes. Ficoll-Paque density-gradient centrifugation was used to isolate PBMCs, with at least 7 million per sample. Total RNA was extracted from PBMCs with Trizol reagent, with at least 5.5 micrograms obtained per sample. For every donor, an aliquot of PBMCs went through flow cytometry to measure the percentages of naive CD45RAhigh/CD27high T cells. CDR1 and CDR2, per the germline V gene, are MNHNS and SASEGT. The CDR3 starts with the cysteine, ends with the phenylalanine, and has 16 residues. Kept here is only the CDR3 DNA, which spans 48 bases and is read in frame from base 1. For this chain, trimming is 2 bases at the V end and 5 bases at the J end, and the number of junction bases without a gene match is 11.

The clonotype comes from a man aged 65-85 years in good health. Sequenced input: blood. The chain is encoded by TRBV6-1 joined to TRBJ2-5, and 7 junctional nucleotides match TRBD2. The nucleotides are TGTGCCAGCAGTGAAACTAGCGACACGACTTGGGAGACCCAGTACTTC. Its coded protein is CASSETSDTTWETQYF.